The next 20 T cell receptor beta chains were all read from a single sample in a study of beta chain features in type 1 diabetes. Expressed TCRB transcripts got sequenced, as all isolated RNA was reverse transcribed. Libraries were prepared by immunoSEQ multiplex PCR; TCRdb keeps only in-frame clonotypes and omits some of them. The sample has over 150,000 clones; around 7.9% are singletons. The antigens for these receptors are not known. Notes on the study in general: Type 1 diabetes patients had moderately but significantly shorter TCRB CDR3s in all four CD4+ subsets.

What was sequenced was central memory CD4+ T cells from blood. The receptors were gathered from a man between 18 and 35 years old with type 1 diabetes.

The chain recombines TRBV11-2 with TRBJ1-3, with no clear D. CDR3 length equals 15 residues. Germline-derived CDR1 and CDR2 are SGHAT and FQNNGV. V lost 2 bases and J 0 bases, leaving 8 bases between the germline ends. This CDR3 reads CASSLFMSSGNTIYF. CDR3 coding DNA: TGTGCCAGCAGCTTATTTATGAGCTCTGGAAACACCATATATTTT.

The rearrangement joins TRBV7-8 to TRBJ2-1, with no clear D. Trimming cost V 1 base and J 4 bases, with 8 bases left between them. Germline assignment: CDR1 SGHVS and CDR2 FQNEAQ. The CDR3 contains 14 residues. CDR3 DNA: TGTGCCAGCAGCTTAGTCCTAGGTTACAATGAGCAGTTCTTC. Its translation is CASSLVLGYNEQFF. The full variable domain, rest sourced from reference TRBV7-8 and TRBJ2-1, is GAGVSQSPRYKVAKRGQDVALRCDPISGHVSLFWYQQALGQGPEFLTYFQNEAQLDKSGLPSDRFFAERPEGSVSTLKIQRTQQEDSAVYLCASSLVLGYNEQFFGPGTRLTVL.

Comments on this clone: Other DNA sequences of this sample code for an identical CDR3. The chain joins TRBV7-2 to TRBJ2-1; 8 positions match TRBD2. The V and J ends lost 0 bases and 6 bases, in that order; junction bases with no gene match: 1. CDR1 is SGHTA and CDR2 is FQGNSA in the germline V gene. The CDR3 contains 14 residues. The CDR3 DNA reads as TGTGCCAGCAGCTTAGCGAGCGGGGGCAATGAGCAGTTCTTC. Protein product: CASSLASGGNEQFF.

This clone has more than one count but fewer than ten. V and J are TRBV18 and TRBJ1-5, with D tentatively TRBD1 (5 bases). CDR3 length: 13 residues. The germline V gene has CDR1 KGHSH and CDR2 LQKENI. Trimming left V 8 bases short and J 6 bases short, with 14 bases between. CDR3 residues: CASANGGIQPQHF. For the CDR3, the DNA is TGTGCCAGCGCTAACGGGGGAATTCAGCCCCAGCATTTT.

For the CDR3, the DNA is TGTGCCAGCAGTCACCAGCGGGGGGGCCCGTACAATGAGCAGTTCTTC. Residues: CASSHQRGGPYNEQFF. The chain carries TRBV5-4 and TRBJ2-1; 10 nucleotides line up with TRBD2. The CDR3 contains 16 residues. Germline CDR1 reads SGHNT; CDR2 reads YYREEE (reference sequence). The trim removed 5 bases at V and 4 bases at J, leaving 9 bases unmatched.

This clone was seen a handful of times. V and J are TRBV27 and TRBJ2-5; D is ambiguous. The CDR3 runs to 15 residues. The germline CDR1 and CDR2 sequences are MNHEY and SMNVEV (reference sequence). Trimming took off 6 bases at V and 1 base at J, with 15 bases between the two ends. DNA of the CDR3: TGTGCCAGCAGAGCCCGCCGACACTTCCAAGAGACCCAGTACTTC. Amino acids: CASRARRHFQETQYF.

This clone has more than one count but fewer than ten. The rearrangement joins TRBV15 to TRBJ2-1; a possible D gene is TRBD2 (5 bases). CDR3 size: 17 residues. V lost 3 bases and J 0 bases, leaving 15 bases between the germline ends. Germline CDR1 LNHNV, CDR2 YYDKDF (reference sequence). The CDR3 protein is CATSSIYGLSSYNEQFF. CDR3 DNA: TGTGCCACCAGCAGTATCTATGGACTTAGCTCCTACAATGAGCAGTTCTTC.

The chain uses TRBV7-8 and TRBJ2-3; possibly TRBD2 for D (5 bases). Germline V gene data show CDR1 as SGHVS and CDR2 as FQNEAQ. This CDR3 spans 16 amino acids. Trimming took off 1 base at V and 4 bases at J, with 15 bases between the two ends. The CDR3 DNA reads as TGTGCCAGCAGCTTAGGGAAGCGGTCCTTGCCAGATACGCAGTATTTT. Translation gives CASSLGKRSLPDTQYF.

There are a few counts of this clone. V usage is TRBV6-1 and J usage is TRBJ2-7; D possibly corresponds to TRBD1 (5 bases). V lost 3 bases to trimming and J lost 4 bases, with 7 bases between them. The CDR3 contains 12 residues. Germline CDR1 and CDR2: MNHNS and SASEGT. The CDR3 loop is CASSDQGYEQYF. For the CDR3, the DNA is TGTGCCAGCAGTGATCAGGGTTACGAGCAGTACTTC.

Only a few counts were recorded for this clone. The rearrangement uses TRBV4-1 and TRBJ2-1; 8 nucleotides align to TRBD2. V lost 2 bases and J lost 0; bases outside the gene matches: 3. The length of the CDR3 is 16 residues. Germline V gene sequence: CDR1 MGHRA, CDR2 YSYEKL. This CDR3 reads CASSQISGSSYNEQFF. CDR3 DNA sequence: TGCGCCAGCAGCCAAATAAGCGGGAGCTCCTACAATGAGCAGTTCTTC.

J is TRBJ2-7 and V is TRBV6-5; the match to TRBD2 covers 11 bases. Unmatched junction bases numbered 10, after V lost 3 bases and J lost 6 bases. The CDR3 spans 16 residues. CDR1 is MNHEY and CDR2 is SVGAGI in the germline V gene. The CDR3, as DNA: TGTGCCAGCAGTTATTTGCGAACTAGCGGGAGTCGCGAGCAGTACTTC. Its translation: CASSYLRTSGSREQYF.

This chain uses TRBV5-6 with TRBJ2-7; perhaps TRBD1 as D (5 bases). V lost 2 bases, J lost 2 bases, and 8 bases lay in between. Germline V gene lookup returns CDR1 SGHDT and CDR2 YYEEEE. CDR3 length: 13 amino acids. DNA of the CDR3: TGTGCCAGCAGCTTTAAAGGGGCCTACGAGCAGTACTTC. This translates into CASSFKGAYEQYF.

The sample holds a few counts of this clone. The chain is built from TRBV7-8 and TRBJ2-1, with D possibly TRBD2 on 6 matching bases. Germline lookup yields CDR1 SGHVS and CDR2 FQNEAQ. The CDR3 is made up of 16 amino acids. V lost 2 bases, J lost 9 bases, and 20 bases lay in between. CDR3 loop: CASSLSGGTRGGEQFF. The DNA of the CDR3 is TGTGCCAGCAGCTTATCTGGCGGGACCCGCGGCGGTGAGCAGTTCTTC.

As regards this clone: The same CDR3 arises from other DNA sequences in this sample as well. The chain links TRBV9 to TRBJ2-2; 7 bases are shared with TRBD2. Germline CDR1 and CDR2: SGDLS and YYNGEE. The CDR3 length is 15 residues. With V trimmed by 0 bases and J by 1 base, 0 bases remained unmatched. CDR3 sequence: CASSVGGGNTGELFF. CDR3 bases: TGTGCCAGCAGCGTAGGGGGGGGGAACACCGGGGAGCTGTTTTTT.

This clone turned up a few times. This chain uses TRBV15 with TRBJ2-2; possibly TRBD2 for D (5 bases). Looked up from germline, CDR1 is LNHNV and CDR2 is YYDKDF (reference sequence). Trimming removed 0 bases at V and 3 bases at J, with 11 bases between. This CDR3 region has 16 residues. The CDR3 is CATSRDGSDYTGELFF. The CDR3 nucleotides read TGTGCCACCAGCAGAGATGGATCGGACTACACCGGGGAGCTGTTTTTT.

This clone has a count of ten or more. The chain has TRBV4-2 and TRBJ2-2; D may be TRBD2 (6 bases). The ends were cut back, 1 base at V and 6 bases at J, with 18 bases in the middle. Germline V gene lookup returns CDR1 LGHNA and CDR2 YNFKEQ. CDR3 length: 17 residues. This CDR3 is CASSQVHLAPKAGELFF. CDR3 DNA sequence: TGTGCCAGCAGCCAAGTCCACCTAGCGCCTAAGGCCGGGGAGCTGTTTTTT.

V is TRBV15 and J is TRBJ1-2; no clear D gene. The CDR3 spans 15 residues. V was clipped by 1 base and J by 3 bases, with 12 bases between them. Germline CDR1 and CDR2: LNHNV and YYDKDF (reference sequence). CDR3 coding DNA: TGTGCCACCAGCAGAGGACACGGTCGTTACTATGGCTACACCTTC. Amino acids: CATSRGHGRYYGYTF.

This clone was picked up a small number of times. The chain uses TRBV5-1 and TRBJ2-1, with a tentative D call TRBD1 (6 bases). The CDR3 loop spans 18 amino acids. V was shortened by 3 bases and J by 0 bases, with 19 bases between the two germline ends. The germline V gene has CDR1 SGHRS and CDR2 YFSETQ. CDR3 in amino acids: CASSSNLQGLGSYNEQFF. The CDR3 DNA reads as TGCGCCAGCAGCTCCAACCTACAGGGCCTAGGCTCCTACAATGAGCAGTTCTTC. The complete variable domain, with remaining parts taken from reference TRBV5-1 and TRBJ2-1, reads KAGVTQTPRYLIKTRGQQVTLSCSPISGHRSVSWYQQTPGQGLQFLFEYFSETQRNKGNFPGRFSGRQFSNSRSEMNVSTLELGDSALYLCASSSNLQGLGSYNEQFFGPGTRLTVL.

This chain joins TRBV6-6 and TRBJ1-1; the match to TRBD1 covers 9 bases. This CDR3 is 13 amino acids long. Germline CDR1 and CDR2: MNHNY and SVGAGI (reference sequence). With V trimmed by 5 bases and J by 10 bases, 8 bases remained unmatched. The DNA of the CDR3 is TGTGCCAGCAGTCCAGGACAGGGGAAGGGAGCTTTCTTT. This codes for CASSPGQGKGAFF.

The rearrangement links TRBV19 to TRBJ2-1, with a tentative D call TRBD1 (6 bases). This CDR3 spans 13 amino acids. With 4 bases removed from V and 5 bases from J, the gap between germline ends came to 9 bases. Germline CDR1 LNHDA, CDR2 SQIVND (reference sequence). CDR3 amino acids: CASSRTVNNEQFF. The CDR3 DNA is TGTGCCAGTAGTAGGACAGTGAACAATGAGCAGTTCTTC.